These 8 T cell receptor beta chains were sequenced from one sample in a study of CD8 T cells in ankylosing spondylitis (dated by TCRdb to about 2017). Paper-wide results and their limitations: Blood from ankylosing spondylitis patients appeared to be characterized by a TCR beta motif composed of about eight highly homologous amino acid variants.

Libraries were made using 5' RACE. Sequencing instrument: Illumina HiSeq 2500. TCRdb redid the processing of the public reads, applying fastp at Q25 and MiXCR, and retained in-frame beta chains. Rows are unified per CDR3 protein, each entry keeping the most common DNA and genes. The sample data list a few hundred thousand distinct CDR3 sequences, and 20% to 25% of these were observed just once. The top ten clones comprise roughly 16% of the sample. Their cognate antigens are unknown. The sequencing input was blood, either unsorted or a sorted T cell fraction (not recorded which). These receptors were taken from a male donor with ankylosing spondylitis.

V gene TRBV7-3 combines with J gene TRBJ2-2; 8 nucleotides line up with TRBD2. Germline V gene lookup returns CDR1 SGHTA and CDR2 FQGTGA. The V segment lost 2 bases and the J segment 2 bases; nucleotides outside the gene matches: 4. CDR3 size: 16 residues. CDR3: CASSLHGRDNTGELFF. CDR3 DNA sequence: TGTGCCAGCAGCTTACACGGGAGGGATAACACCGGGGAGCTGTTTTTT.

The chain links TRBV20-1 to TRBJ1-2; D is undetermined. Trimming left V 0 bases short and J 8 bases short, with 7 bases between. The CDR3 totals 11 residues. CDR1 is DFQATT, CDR2 SNEGSKA, per germline (reference sequence). The chain's CDR3 is CSARDFTGYTF. In DNA, the CDR3 is TGCAGTGCTAGAGATTTCACGGGCTACACCTTC.

This chain uses TRBV20-1 with TRBJ2-7; D is undetermined. Between the trimmed V and J ends, which lost 1 base and 7 bases, there was a span of 5 bases. The CDR3 contains 10 residues. Germline lookup yields CDR1 DFQATT and CDR2 SNEGSKA (reference sequence). The CDR3 loop reads CSARVTEQYF. Here the CDR3 DNA reads TGCAGTGCTAGAGTGACTGAGCAGTACTTC.

This chain links TRBV28 with TRBJ2-1; TRBD2 matches at 9 bases. There are 17 residues in the CDR3. The V and J ends lost 3 bases and 5 bases, in that order; junction bases with no gene match: 11. CDR1 is MDHEN and CDR2 is SYDVKM in the germline V gene. The chain's CDR3 is CASSLRASGIGNNEQFF. The CDR3 coding sequence is TGTGCCAGCAGTTTGAGGGCTAGCGGGATTGGGAACAATGAGCAGTTCTTC.

This clonotype was observed a few times. The J gene is TRBJ2-1, the V gene TRBV2, with 8 bases identical to TRBD2. Germline CDR1 reads SNHLY; CDR2 reads FYNNEI. The CDR3 loop spans 15 amino acids. The J segment lost 6 bases and the V segment lost 4 bases, leaving 8 bases of the junction unmatched. This CDR3 is CASSVAGKDLNEQFF. CDR3 in DNA: TGTGCCAGCAGTGTAGCGGGAAAGGATCTCAATGAGCAGTTCTTC.

This chain links TRBV11-2 with TRBJ1-1; D not certain. The CDR3 runs 13 residues. Trimming cost V 3 bases and J 1 base, with 6 bases left between them. Germline assignment: CDR1 SGHAT and CDR2 FQNNGV. The CDR3 reads CASSFSPNTEAFF. CDR3 nucleotide sequence: TGTGCCAGCAGCTTTTCACCGAACACTGAAGCTTTCTTT. The full variable domain, with the rest looked up from reference TRBV11-2 and TRBJ1-1, is EAGVAQSPRYKIIEKRQSVAFWCNPISGHATLYWYQQILGQGPKLLIQFQNNGVVDDSQLPKDRFSAERLKGVDSTLKIQPAKLEDSAVYLCASSFSPNTEAFFGQGTRLTVV.

This clonotype was counted ten times or more. The rearrangement joins TRBV12-3 or TRBV12-4 to TRBJ2-7, with 8 bases aligning to TRBD1. Germline trimming cut 6 bases from V and 5 bases from J; bases unmatched to any gene: 12. There are 15 residues in the CDR3. CDR3 nucleotide sequence: TGTGCCAGCAGCTTCCGGACAGGGCAACTAGACGAGCAGTACTTC. Encoded protein: CASSFRTGQLDEQYF.

This sequence joins TRBV3-1 and TRBJ2-7; D is unresolved. The germline V gene encodes CDR1 LGHDT and CDR2 YNNKEL (reference sequence). The CDR3 runs 14 residues. The V and J ends lost 4 bases and 3 bases respectively, with 13 bases between them. Written as DNA, the CDR3 is TGTGCCAGCAGCCTCGGAGTGCCAGTCTACGAGCAGTACTTC. As protein: CASSLGVPVYEQYF.